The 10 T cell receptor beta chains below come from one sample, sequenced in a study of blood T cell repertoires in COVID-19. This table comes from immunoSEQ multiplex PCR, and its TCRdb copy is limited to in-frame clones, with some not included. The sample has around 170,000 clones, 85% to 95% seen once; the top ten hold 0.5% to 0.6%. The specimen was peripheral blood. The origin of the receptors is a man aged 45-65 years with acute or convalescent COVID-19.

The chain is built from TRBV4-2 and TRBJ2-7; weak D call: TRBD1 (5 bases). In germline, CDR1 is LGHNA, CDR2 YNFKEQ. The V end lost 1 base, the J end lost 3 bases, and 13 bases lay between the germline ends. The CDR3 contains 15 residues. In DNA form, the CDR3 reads TGTGCCAGCAGCCAAGGGGCAGGGCAGAACTACGAGCAGTACGTC. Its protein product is CASSQGAGQNYEQYV.

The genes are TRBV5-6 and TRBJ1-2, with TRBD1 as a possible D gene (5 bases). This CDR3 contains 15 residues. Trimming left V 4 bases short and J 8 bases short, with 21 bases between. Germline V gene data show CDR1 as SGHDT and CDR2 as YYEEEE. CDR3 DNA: TGTGCCAGCAGCAAACCCCTCGTGGCAGGGTTAGGCTACACCTTC. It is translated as CASSKPLVAGLGYTF.

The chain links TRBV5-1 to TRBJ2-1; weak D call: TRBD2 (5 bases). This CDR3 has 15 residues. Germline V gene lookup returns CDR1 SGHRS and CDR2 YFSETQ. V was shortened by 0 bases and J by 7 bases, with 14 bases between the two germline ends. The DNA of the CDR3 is TGCGCCAGCAGCTTGGTTACTAGGCCTCGGAATGAGCAGTTCTTC. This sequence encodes CASSLVTRPRNEQFF.

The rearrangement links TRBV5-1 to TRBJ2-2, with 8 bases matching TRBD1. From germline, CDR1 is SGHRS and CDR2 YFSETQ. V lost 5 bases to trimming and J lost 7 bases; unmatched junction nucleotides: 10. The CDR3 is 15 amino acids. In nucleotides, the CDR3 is TGCGCCAGCAGGGGCTTAGGACAGGGAGACGGGGAGCTGTTTTTT. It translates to CASRGLGQGDGELFF.

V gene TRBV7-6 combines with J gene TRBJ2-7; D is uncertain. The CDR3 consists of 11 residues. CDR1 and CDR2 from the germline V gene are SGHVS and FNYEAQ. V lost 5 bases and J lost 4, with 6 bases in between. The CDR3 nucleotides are TGTGCCAGCAGCCCCGGGTACGAGCAGTACTTC. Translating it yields CASSPGYEQYF.

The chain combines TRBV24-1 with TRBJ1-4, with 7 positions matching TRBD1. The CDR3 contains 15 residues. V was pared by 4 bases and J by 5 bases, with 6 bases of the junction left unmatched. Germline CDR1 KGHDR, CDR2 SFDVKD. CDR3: CATSDRTGPNEKLFF. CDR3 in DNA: TGTGCCACCAGTGACCGGACAGGTCCGAATGAAAAACTGTTTTTT.

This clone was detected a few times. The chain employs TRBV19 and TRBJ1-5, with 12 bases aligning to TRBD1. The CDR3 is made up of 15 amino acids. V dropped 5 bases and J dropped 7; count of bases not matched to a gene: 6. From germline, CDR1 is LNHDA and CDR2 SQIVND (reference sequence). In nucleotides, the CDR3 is TGTGCCAGTAGTGGGACAGGGGGCGCGGGACAGCCCCAGCATTTT. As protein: CASSGTGGAGQPQHF.

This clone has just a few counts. The CDR3 spells CASRLAETYNEQFF. For the CDR3, the DNA is TGTGCCAGCAGGCTAGCGGAAACCTACAATGAGCAGTTCTTC. This rearrangement joins TRBV7-9 to TRBJ2-1, with 7 bases fitting TRBD2. The CDR3 runs 14 residues. V lost 6 bases and J lost 2; bases outside the gene matches: 4. CDR1 SEHNR and CDR2 FQNEAQ come from the germline V gene (reference sequence).

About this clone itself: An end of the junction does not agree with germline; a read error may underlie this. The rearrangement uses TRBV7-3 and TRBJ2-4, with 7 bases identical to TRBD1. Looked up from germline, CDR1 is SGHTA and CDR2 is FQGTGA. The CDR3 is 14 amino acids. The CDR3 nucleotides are TGTGCCAGCAGCCTAACAGGGGTCCCAGACATTCAGTACTTC. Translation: CASSLTGVPDIQYF.

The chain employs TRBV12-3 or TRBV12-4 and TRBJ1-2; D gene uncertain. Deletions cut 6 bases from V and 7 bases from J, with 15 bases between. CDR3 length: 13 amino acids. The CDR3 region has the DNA TGTGCCAGCAGCCGACTAGAAAGTCTTGGCTACACCTTC. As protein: CASSRLESLGYTF.